The present entry profiles one T cell receptor (beta chain) with its context. These data are taken from a study of blood T cell repertoires in COVID-19. About the research overall: Donors in the United States, Italy and Spain gave samples during acute or convalescent COVID-19.

The length of the CDR3 is 12 residues. V lost 11 bases and J lost 3, with 11 bases in between. Germline V gives CDR1 ENHRY, CDR2 SYGVKD. Authors' analysis steps: Amplifying reference gene primers gave estimates of nucleated cell counts. Here immunoSEQ multiplex PCR was the method, and the copy in TCRdb shows in-frame clones only, minus some. The DNA gave D and trimming, while V, J and clone size come from that table. The sample lists over 250,000 clones; more than 75% were seen once. This TCR was sampled from an older woman in a cohort exposed to, infected with or recovered from COVID-19 (not recorded which). The rearrangement joins TRBV10-3 to TRBJ1-5; TRBD1 is a possible D gene (5 bases). The sequencing sample was made of PBMCs or T cells enriched from blood (not recorded which). CDR3 bases: TGTGCCGCTACAGGTCCCAATCAGCCCCAGCATTTT. Translating gives CAATGPNQPQHF.